The clone carrying this TCR beta chain was found once. The data were taken from a study of blood T cell repertoires in COVID-19. V gave up 1 base and J gave up 0 bases, with 7 bases separating them. In germline, CDR1 is SNHLY, CDR2 FYNNEI. The CDR3 runs 15 residues. Original processing methods: Nucleated cell counts were estimated from reference gene primer amplification. The table came from immunoSEQ multiplex PCR; TCRdb's copy has only in-frame clones and leaves some out. That table is the source of V, J and clone size, and D and trimming were worked out from the DNA. The table shows under 450,000 clones, with 80% to 95% occurring only once. The age range of participants was 18 to 89 years, with residence in about 25 US areas. A case of COVID-19 had been met by exposed participants within 2 weeks before study entry.

The V call is TRBV2, the J call TRBJ2-1, with D possibly being TRBD2 (5 bases). The receptor was isolated from a woman aged 40 to 50 who had been exposed to COVID-19. Sequencing was done on a sample of PBMCs or T cells enriched from blood (not recorded which). As DNA, the CDR3 is TGTGCCAGCAGTGAAGTGGGGAGCTCCTACAATGAGCAGTTCTTC. Translated, it gives CASSEVGSSYNEQFF.